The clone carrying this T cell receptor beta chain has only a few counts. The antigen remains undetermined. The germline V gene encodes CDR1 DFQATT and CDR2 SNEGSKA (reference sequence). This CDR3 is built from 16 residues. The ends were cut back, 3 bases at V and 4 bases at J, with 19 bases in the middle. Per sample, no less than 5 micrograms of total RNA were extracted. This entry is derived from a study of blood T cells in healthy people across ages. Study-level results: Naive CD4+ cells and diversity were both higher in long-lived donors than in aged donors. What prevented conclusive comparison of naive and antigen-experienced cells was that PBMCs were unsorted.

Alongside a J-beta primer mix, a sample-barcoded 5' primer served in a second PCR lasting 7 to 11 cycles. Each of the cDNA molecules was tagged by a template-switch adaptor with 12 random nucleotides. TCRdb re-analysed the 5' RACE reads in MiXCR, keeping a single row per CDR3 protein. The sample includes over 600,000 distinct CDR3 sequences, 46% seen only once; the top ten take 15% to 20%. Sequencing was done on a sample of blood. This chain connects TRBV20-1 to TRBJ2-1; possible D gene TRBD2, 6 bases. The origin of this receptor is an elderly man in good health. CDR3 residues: CSASGRLVGPYNEQFF. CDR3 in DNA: TGCAGTGCTAGTGGGAGACTAGTTGGTCCGTACAATGAGCAGTTCTTC.